One and the same sample provided the 26 T cell receptor beta chains below, sequenced in a study of yellow fever vaccine responses in identical twins. From the RT-PCR reads, TCRdb called clonotypes with MiXCR, one entry per CDR3 protein. The profile covers approximately 6,900 distinct CDR3 sequences, with roughly 84% appearing a single time and roughly 3.5% taken by the ten largest. The sequenced sample was T cells from blood (PBMCs), unsorted or a sorted subset (not recorded which), obtained before or after yellow fever vaccination (not recorded which). The receptors were gathered from a woman between 18 and 29 years old who received the yellow fever vaccine.

The rearrangement joins TRBV5-1 to TRBJ2-1, with TRBD2 identical over 8 bases. Germline V gene data show CDR1 as SGHRS and CDR2 as YFSETQ. V dropped 4 bases and J dropped 8; count of bases not matched to a gene: 11. There are 15 residues in the CDR3. DNA for the CDR3: TGCGCCAGCAGCCCATTAGGAGCGGGAGTAGATGAGCAGTTCTTC. Translated, it gives CASSPLGAGVDEQFF. Drawing the rest from reference TRBV5-1 and TRBJ2-1, the complete variable domain is KAGVTQTPRYLIKTRGQQVTLSCSPISGHRSVSWYQQTPGQGLQFLFEYFSETQRNKGNFPGRFSGRQFSNSRSEMNVSTLELGDSALYLCASSPLGAGVDEQFFGPGTRLTVL.

CDR3 sequence (DNA): TGTGCCAGCAGCTTACAGGGAGTGAACATTCAGTACTTC. Encoded protein: CASSLQGVNIQYF. The gene calls are TRBV5-5 and TRBJ2-4, with a tentative D call TRBD1 (6 bases). CDR1 and CDR2 (germline): SGHKS, YYEKEE (reference sequence). Trimming cost V 2 bases and J 7 bases, with 10 bases left between them. CDR3 length: 13 amino acids.

The gene calls are TRBV2 and TRBJ2-2; possible D gene TRBD2, 5 bases. This CDR3 is 16 amino acids long. Germline V lookup: CDR1 SNHLY, CDR2 FYNNEI. V was clipped by 2 bases and J by 3 bases, with 13 bases between them. DNA of the CDR3: TGTGCCAGCAGTGAATGGCGAGGGCCAGACACCGGGGAGCTGTTTTTT. Its protein product is CASSEWRGPDTGELFF.

In its sample, this clonotype ranks as large. The rearrangement links TRBV7-9 to TRBJ1-5; no reliable D call. This CDR3 contains 12 residues. CDR1 SEHNR and CDR2 FQNEAQ come from the germline V gene (reference sequence). V was shortened by 1 base and J by 6 bases, with 4 bases between the two germline ends. In DNA, the CDR3 is TGTGCCAGCAGCTTAGGGTCTCAGCCCCAGCATTTT. Its translation: CASSLGSQPQHF. The complete variable domain, with remaining parts taken from reference TRBV7-9 and TRBJ1-5, reads DTGVSQNPRHKITKRGQNVTFRCDPISEHNRLYWYRQTLGQGPEFLTYFQNEAQLEKSRLLSDRFSAERPKGSFSTLEIQRTEQGDSAMYLCASSLGSQPQHFGDGTRLSIL.

This CDR3 reads CATSNKRTDYEQYF. Written as DNA, the CDR3 is TGTGCCACCAGCAACAAACGGACAGATTACGAGCAGTACTTC. V and J are TRBV15 and TRBJ2-7, with a tentative D call TRBD1 (6 bases). Trimming removed 4 bases at V and 4 bases at J, with 14 bases between. The germline V gene has CDR1 LNHNV and CDR2 YYDKDF (reference sequence). This CDR3 contains 14 residues.

The chain combines TRBV7-9 with TRBJ1-1; D possibly corresponds to TRBD1 (6 bases). Germline V gene data show CDR1 as SEHNR and CDR2 as FQNEAQ (reference sequence). The ends were cut back, 7 bases at V and 3 bases at J, with 15 bases in the middle. The CDR3 extends over 14 amino acids. The CDR3 loop reads CASILLTGHTEAFF. The CDR3 DNA reads TGTGCCAGCATCCTTTTGACAGGCCACACTGAAGCTTTCTTT.

This sequence joins TRBV11-3 and TRBJ2-7; D call uncertain. V lost 3 bases to trimming and J lost 3 bases, with 6 bases between them. The CDR3 runs to 12 residues. Germline CDR1 is SGHNT and CDR2 is YENEEA. CDR3 loop: CASSFPGYEQYF. As DNA, the CDR3 is TGTGCCAGCAGCTTTCCCGGCTACGAGCAGTACTTC. Looking up the rest from reference TRBV11-3 and TRBJ2-7 gives the full variable domain: EAGVVQSPRYKIIEKKQPVAFWCNPISGHNTLYWYLQNLGQGPELLIRYENEEAVDDSQLPKDRFSAERLKGVDSTLKIQPAELGDSAVYLCASSFPGYEQYFGPGTRLTVT.

This CDR3 reads CASIGGGSADTQYF. CDR3 in DNA: TGTGCCAGCATCGGGGGGGGCTCCGCAGATACGCAGTATTTT. This chain connects TRBV11-3 to TRBJ2-3; 8 bases agree with TRBD2. V shed 7 bases, J shed 4 bases, and the junction held 7 bases outside the gene matches. CDR3 length: 14 residues. Germline loops: CDR1 SGHNT, CDR2 YENEEA. The full variable domain, with the rest looked up from reference TRBV11-3 and TRBJ2-3, is EAGVVQSPRYKIIEKKQPVAFWCNPISGHNTLYWYLQNLGQGPELLIRYENEEAVDDSQLPKDRFSAERLKGVDSTLKIQPAELGDSAVYLCASIGGGSADTQYFGPGTRLTVL.

V is TRBV11-1 and J is TRBJ2-2, with D possibly matching TRBD1 (6 bases). V was cut by 5 bases and J by 7 bases, with 14 bases left in between. Germline V CDR1 and CDR2: SGHAT, FQDESV (reference sequence). The CDR3 is made up of 14 amino acids. The CDR3 protein is CASSGAWGRGELFF. The CDR3 nucleotides are TGTGCCAGCAGCGGCGCCTGGGGGCGCGGGGAGCTGTTTTTT.

In its sample, this clonotype was seen once. The rearrangement joins TRBV29-1 to TRBJ2-1, with 12 bases fitting TRBD1. The CDR3 covers 16 residues. V trimming: 4 bases; J trimming: 9 bases; junction bases outside the gene matches: 13. Germline V gene lookup returns CDR1 SQVTM and CDR2 ANQGSEA. The chain's CDR3 is CSVVGPGQGAAGEQFF. The CDR3 nucleotides are TGCAGCGTTGTTGGTCCGGGACAGGGGGCCGCAGGTGAGCAGTTCTTC.

The CDR3 DNA reads as TGTGCCAGCAGCTCCACCGAGGGAGTAAACTACGAGCAGTACTTC. Translated, it gives CASSSTEGVNYEQYF. The rearrangement links TRBV11-1 to TRBJ2-7; weak D call: TRBD2 (5 bases). The CDR3 extends over 15 amino acids. Germline CDR1 reads SGHAT; CDR2 reads FQDESV (reference sequence). The V and J ends lost 4 bases and 3 bases respectively, with 16 bases between them.

The rearrangement joins TRBV18 to TRBJ2-1; tentative D call: TRBD2 (6 bases). V was shortened by 7 bases and J by 7 bases, with 23 bases between the two germline ends. This CDR3 is built from 16 residues. CDR1 KGHSH and CDR2 LQKENI come from the germline V gene. The CDR3 DNA is TGTGCCAGCTTCCTACCAGTCTCTGGTGGGAGGAATGAGCAGTTCTTC. It is translated as CASFLPVSGGRNEQFF.

The chain combines TRBV7-1 with TRBJ2-7, with D perhaps being TRBD1 or TRBD2 (5 bases each). TRBV7-1 is placed among ORFs of uncertain function. V was pared by 0 bases and J by 2 bases, with 11 bases between. This CDR3 has 15 amino acids. The CDR3, as DNA: TGTGCCAGCAGCTCAGCCGGGACGCATGCCTACGAGCAGTACTTC. Its translation is CASSSAGTHAYEQYF.

The chain recombines TRBV11-1 with TRBJ2-1; TRBD2 might be the D (5 bases). The CDR3 consists of 15 residues. Germline V gene sequence: CDR1 SGHAT, CDR2 FQDESV (reference sequence). The V gene lost 5 bases and the J gene lost 7 bases, with 18 bases spanning the gap. The CDR3: CASSPLLGLANEQFF. CDR3 sequence (DNA): TGTGCCAGCAGCCCACTCTTAGGACTCGCAAATGAGCAGTTCTTC.

The gene calls are TRBV12-3 or TRBV12-4 and TRBJ2-1; no firm D call. The V end lost 6 bases, the J end lost 7 bases, and 13 bases lay between the germline ends. The CDR3 has 13 residues. CDR3 bases: TGTGCCAGCAGCGTAAACGATGGGAATGAGCAGTTCTTC. Residues: CASSVNDGNEQFF.

The chain uses TRBV13 and TRBJ2-7; 8 nucleotides agree with TRBD2. The CDR3 runs 17 residues. In germline, CDR1 is PRHDT, CDR2 FYEKMQ (reference sequence). V lost 5 bases, J lost 1 base, and 13 bases stayed unmatched. CDR3 DNA: TGTGCCAGCAGCCCAATAACTTCAGCGGGAGCTTCCTACGAGCAGTACTTC. It encodes CASSPITSAGASYEQYF.

The chain has TRBV5-4 and TRBJ2-7; TRBD2 matches at 9 bases. Unmatched junction bases numbered 4, after V lost 2 bases and J lost 4 bases. The CDR3 runs to 14 residues. The germline V gene encodes CDR1 SGHNT and CDR2 YYREEE (reference sequence). Written as DNA, the CDR3 is TGTGCCAGCAGCTTTTCTAGCGGGACATACGAGCAGTACTTC. Its protein product is CASSFSSGTYEQYF.

The genes are TRBV20-1 and TRBJ2-7, with D possibly matching TRBD1 (5 bases). This CDR3 is 14 amino acids long. V gave up 0 bases and J gave up 4 bases, with 13 bases separating them. The germline CDR1 and CDR2 sequences are DFQATT and SNEGSKA (reference sequence). The DNA for the CDR3 is TGCAGTGCTAGAGACCCACAGGAACCATACGAGCAGTACTTC. Translation gives CSARDPQEPYEQYF.

The chain carries TRBV11-1 and TRBJ2-7; D is uncertain. Trimming removed 5 bases at V and 4 bases at J, with 15 bases between. The germline V gene has CDR1 SGHAT and CDR2 FQDESV (reference sequence). CDR3 length: 14 amino acids. CDR3 DNA sequence: TGTGCCAGCAGCCCGGTGGGCGGAATGTACGAGCAGTACTTC. Translating gives CASSPVGGMYEQYF.

The chain recombines TRBV2 with TRBJ2-1; 9 bases agree with TRBD2. The CDR3 spans 15 residues. The V gene end was trimmed by 4 bases and the J gene end by 4 bases; junction bases not matched to a gene: 5. Per germline, CDR1 SNHLY and CDR2 FYNNEI. The CDR3 protein is CASSGGLAPYNEQFF. In nucleotides, the CDR3 is TGTGCCAGCAGTGGGGGACTAGCCCCATACAATGAGCAGTTCTTC.

V gene TRBV14 combines with J gene TRBJ1-2; D is ambiguous. CDR3 size: 17 residues. V lost 3 bases and J 6 bases, leaving 23 bases between the germline ends. CDR1 and CDR2 from the germline V gene are SGHDN and FVKESK. The CDR3 nucleotides read TGTGCCAGCAGCCAGCAGAGGGTCCCACGCCTGAACCATGGCTACACCTTC. As protein: CASSQQRVPRLNHGYTF.

V and J are TRBV19 and TRBJ2-1, with D perhaps TRBD1 (5 bases). Trimming cost V 0 bases and J 1 base, with 7 bases left between them. The CDR3 loop spans 15 amino acids. The germline V gene has CDR1 LNHDA and CDR2 SQIVND (reference sequence). CDR3 DNA: TGTGCCAGTAGTATAGAGGGGCCGTCCTACAATGAGCAGTTCTTC. Its translation: CASSIEGPSYNEQFF.

The chain is built from TRBV18 and TRBJ2-7, with TRBD2 identical over 7 bases. This CDR3 is 15 amino acids long. Germline assignment: CDR1 KGHSH and CDR2 LQKENI. The junction had 11 bases not matched to a gene; V was cut back by 7 bases and J by 2 bases. CDR3 protein: CASYGRGLFTYEQYF. In nucleotides, the CDR3 is TGTGCCAGCTACGGGCGGGGGTTGTTTACCTACGAGCAGTACTTC. The full variable domain, in which reference TRBV18 and TRBJ2-7 provide the parts outside the CDR3, is NAGVMQNPRHLVRRRGQEARLRCSPMKGHSHVYWYRQLPEEGLKFMVYLQKENIIDESGMPKERFSAEFPKEGPSILRIQQVVRGDSAAYFCASYGRGLFTYEQYFGPGTRLTVT.

The genes are TRBV4-3 and TRBJ2-7, with D maybe TRBD1 (5 bases). Trimming left V 4 bases short and J 1 base short, with 11 bases between. This CDR3 has 14 amino acids. From germline, CDR1 is LGHNA and CDR2 YSLEER. The CDR3 region has the DNA TGCGCCAGCAGCCCAGGCCAGGGTTCCTACGAGCAGTACTTC. It is translated as CASSPGQGSYEQYF.

The J gene is TRBJ2-4, the V gene TRBV15; D possibly uses TRBD1 or TRBD2 (5 bases each). V lost 4 bases and J 0 bases, leaving 13 bases between the germline ends. The CDR3 consists of 16 residues. Germline CDR1 is LNHNV and CDR2 is YYDKDF (reference sequence). CDR3 DNA sequence: TGTGCCACCAGCACACGGGACGGCCTAGCCAAAAACATTCAGTACTTC. Translating it yields CATSTRDGLAKNIQYF.

V usage is TRBV20-1 and J usage is TRBJ2-7; the D gene is possibly TRBD2 (6 bases). There are 14 residues in the CDR3. V shed 5 bases and J shed 0 bases, with 14 bases lying between them. Germline lookup yields CDR1 DFQATT and CDR2 SNEGSKA (reference sequence). CDR3 sequence: CSAALGGDSYEQYF. The CDR3 region has the DNA TGCAGTGCTGCACTCGGCGGGGACTCCTACGAGCAGTACTTC.